This TCR beta chain was captured by sequencing in a study of control samples from healthy donors and cancer patients. This CDR3 region has 17 residues. CDR1 and CDR2 (germline): SGHKS, YYEKEE (reference sequence). Trimming took off 0 bases at V and 1 base at J, with 17 bases between the two ends. Assay: immunoSEQ multiplex PCR; the TCRdb copy retains only in-frame clones and omits some. The sample includes over 50,000 clones, 75% to 85% seen only once; the top ten take about 9.5%. This clonotype was sampled from a man aged 65-85 years in good health. Sequencing was done on a sample of blood. V and J are TRBV5-5 and TRBJ2-7; a possible D gene is TRBD1 (6 bases). CDR3 in amino acids: CASSLALFTGLSYEQYF. The CDR3, as DNA: TGTGCCAGCAGCTTGGCCCTCTTTACAGGGCTGTCCTACGAGCAGTACTTC.